This T cell receptor (beta chain) emerged from a study of T-cell memory formation after mild COVID-19. Across the study: Clustering of TCRs was largely donor specific. General study points: CD4/CD8 balance held among clones contracting day 15 to 85, and later expanders leaned CD4+. Chiefly within CM and EM were the contracting CD4+ clones; CD8+ ones were within EMRA. Pre-infection memory already had some responding clones, implying cross-reactive memory joined.

This clonotype occurred a few times. Antigen specificity is unknown. This CDR3 contains 12 residues. Germline V gives CDR1 MNHEY, CDR2 SVGEGT. V lost 2 bases and J 9 bases, leaving 8 bases between the germline ends. TCRdb processed the 5' RACE reads anew with MiXCR; each CDR3 protein has one entry. The table shows 450,000 or so distinct CDR3 sequences, with 20% occurring only once. Input material: PBMCs or a T cell subset sorted from them (not recorded which). This clonotype was sampled from an adult woman who had mild COVID-19 (a few samples of this study predate the infection). Cell type and time point are not known. This chain links TRBV6-2 or TRBV6-3 with TRBJ1-5; the D gene is possibly TRBD1 (6 bases). In nucleotides, the CDR3 is TGTGCCAGCAGTTACGGGGGGCCGCCCCAGCATTTT. This gives the protein CASSYGGPPQHF.